A single sample gave rise to the 9 T cell receptor beta chains below, sequenced in a study of technical replicates of blood from a handful of donors. The table came from immunoSEQ multiplex PCR; TCRdb's copy has only in-frame clones and leaves some out. The repertoire holds about 82,000 clones, with around nine tenths as singletons. The sequencing input was T cells isolated from PBMCs. These receptors all come from a human donor in good health.

V is TRBV9 and J is TRBJ2-7; D possibly corresponds to TRBD2 (6 bases). The germline CDR1 and CDR2 sequences are SGDLS and YYNGEE. CDR3 length: 15 amino acids. The germline V and J ends were trimmed by 10 bases and 6 bases, with 26 bases remaining between them. The CDR3 loop reads CAGKEREALCGEQYF. The CDR3 DNA reads TGTGCCGGAAAGGAGAGGGAGGCCCTCTGCGGCGAGCAGTACTTC. Supplemented by reference TRBV9 and TRBJ2-7, the full variable domain reads DSGVTQTPKHLITATGQRVTLRCSPRSGDLSVYWYQQSLDQGLQFLIQYYNGEERAKGNILERFSAQQFPDLHSELNLSSLELGDSALYFCAGKEREALCGEQYFGPGTRLTVT.

The chain couples TRBV2 to TRBJ1-5; 7 positions match TRBD1. The CDR3 consists of 18 residues. Trimming cost V 1 base and J 0 bases; bases outside gene matches: 9. Germline CDR1 reads SNHLY; CDR2 reads FYNNEI. DNA for the CDR3: TGTGCCAGCAGTGAAGAGGGGGCCATACCCTATAGCAATCAGCCCCAGCATTTT. Protein sequence: CASSEEGAIPYSNQPQHF.

The V call is TRBV7-3, the J call TRBJ2-1; 7 bases align to TRBD2. The CDR3 runs 14 residues. Trimming at V came to 1 base and at J to 7 bases, leaving 4 bases not matched to a gene. Germline V CDR1 and CDR2: SGHTA, FQGTGA. The CDR3 spells CASSLSGSGNEQFF. The CDR3 DNA is TGTGCCAGCAGCTTAAGCGGGAGCGGTAATGAGCAGTTCTTC.

The V and J genes are TRBV7-3 and TRBJ2-2, with D unresolved. The CDR3 spans 13 residues. The V gene's germline CDR1 is SGHTA and CDR2 FQGTGA. Trimming removed 5 bases from V and 8 bases from J, with 12 bases in between. CDR3 residues: CASSPTGPGELFF. In nucleotides, the CDR3 is TGTGCCAGCAGCCCTACGGGTCCGGGGGAGCTGTTTTTT.

The J gene is TRBJ2-1, the V gene TRBV9; 10 nucleotides line up with TRBD2. Germline V lookup: CDR1 SGDLS, CDR2 YYNGEE. V was clipped by 0 bases and J by 2 bases; unmatched bases: 5. CDR3 length: 17 amino acids. CDR3 region: CASSVVGAGGPYNEQFF. The CDR3 bases are TGTGCCAGCAGCGTAGTGGGAGCGGGAGGGCCCTACAATGAGCAGTTCTTC. The full variable domain, rest sourced from reference TRBV9 and TRBJ2-1, is DSGVTQTPKHLITATGQRVTLRCSPRSGDLSVYWYQQSLDQGLQFLIQYYNGEERAKGNILERFSAQQFPDLHSELNLSSLELGDSALYFCASSVVGAGGPYNEQFFGPGTRLTVL.

V and J are TRBV13 and TRBJ2-7; D remains ambiguous. V shed 5 bases and J shed 5 bases, with 16 bases lying between them. The germline CDR1 and CDR2 sequences are PRHDT and FYEKMQ (reference sequence). This CDR3 comprises 14 residues. The CDR3: CASSPADSSHEQYF. In DNA form, the CDR3 reads TGTGCCAGCAGCCCGGCGGATAGCAGCCACGAGCAGTACTTC.

V usage is TRBV6-1 and J usage is TRBJ2-4; maybe TRBD2 (6 bases). Trimming took off 5 bases at V and 4 bases at J, with 15 bases between the two ends. CDR1 and CDR2 (germline): MNHNS, SASEGT. There are 15 residues in the CDR3. The CDR3 spells CASSPPLRGKNIQYF. CDR3 nucleotide sequence: TGTGCCAGCAGTCCCCCCCTCCGGGGGAAAAACATTCAGTACTTC.

The chain joins TRBV6-1 to TRBJ1-2; possibly TRBD1 for D (6 bases). The CDR3 is made up of 11 amino acids. From germline, CDR1 is MNHNS and CDR2 SASEGT. V gave up 10 bases and J gave up 2 bases, with 8 bases separating them. The DNA of the CDR3 is TGTGCCATCCAGGGGAACTATGGCTACACCTTC. Its translation is CAIQGNYGYTF.

Concerning this clone: This sample includes further DNA sequences coding for the same CDR3. The chain combines TRBV30 with TRBJ1-1; D uncertain. The CDR3 contains 11 residues. Trimming removed 0 bases from V and 4 bases from J, with 3 bases in between. The germline V gene has CDR1 GTSNPN and CDR2 SVGIG (reference sequence). The CDR3 here is CAWSVLTEAFF. DNA of the CDR3: TGTGCCTGGAGTGTACTCACTGAAGCTTTCTTT. Filled out from reference TRBV30 and TRBJ1-1, the complete variable domain reads SQTIHQWPATLVQPVGSPLSLECTVEGTSNPNLYWYRQAAGRGLQLLFYSVGIGQISSEVPQNLSASRPQDRQFILSSKKLLLSDSGFYLCAWSVLTEAFFGQGTRLTVV.